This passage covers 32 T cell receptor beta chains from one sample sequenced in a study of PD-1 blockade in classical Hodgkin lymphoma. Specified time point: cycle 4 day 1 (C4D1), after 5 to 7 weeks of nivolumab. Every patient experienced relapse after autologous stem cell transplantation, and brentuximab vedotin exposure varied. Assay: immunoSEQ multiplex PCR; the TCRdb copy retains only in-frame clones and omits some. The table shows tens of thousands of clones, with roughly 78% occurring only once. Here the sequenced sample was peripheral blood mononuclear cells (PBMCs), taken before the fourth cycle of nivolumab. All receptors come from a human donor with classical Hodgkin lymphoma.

CDR3 sequence (DNA): TGTGCCAGCAGTGACCCTTCCGCCAGGGCCCGTTACAATGAGCAGTTCTTC. Protein sequence: CASSDPSARARYNEQFF. V is TRBV25-1 and J is TRBJ2-1; D is possibly TRBD1 (5 bases). Trimming cost V 3 bases and J 4 bases, with 19 bases left between them. Germline assignment: CDR1 MGHDK and CDR2 SYGVNS. The CDR3 is 17 amino acids.

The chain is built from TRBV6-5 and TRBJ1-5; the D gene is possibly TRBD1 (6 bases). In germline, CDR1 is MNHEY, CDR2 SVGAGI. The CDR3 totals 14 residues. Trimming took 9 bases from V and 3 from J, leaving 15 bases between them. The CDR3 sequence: CARIRGGPNQPQHF. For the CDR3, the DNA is TGTGCCAGAATCAGGGGAGGGCCCAATCAGCCCCAGCATTTT.

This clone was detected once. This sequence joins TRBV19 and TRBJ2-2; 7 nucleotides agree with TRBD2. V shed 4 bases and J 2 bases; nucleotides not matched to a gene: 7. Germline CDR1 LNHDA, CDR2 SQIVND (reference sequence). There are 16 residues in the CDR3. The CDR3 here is CASSTQASGNTGELFF. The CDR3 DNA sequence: TGTGCCAGTAGTACCCAGGCTAGCGGAAACACCGGGGAGCTGTTTTTT.

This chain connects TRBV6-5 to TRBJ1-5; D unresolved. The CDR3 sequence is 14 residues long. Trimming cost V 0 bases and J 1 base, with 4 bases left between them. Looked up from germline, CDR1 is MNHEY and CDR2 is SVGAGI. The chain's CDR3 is CASSYSMSNQPQHF. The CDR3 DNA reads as TGTGCCAGCAGTTACTCGATGAGCAATCAGCCCCAGCATTTT.

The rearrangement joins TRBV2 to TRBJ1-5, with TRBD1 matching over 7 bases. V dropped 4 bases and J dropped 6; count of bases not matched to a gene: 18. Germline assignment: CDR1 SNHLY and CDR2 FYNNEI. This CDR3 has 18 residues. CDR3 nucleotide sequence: TGTGCCAGCAGTGTGGGGACAGAGTTCTCAGGTATAGGTCAGCCCCAGCATTTT. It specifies CASSVGTEFSGIGQPQHF.

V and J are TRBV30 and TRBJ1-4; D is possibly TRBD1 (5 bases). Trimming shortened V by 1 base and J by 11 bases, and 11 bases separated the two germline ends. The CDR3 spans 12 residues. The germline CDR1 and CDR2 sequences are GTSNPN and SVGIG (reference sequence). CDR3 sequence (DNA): TGTGCCTGGAGTGGGGGGTTAATGAAACTGTTTTTT. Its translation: CAWSGGLMKLFF.

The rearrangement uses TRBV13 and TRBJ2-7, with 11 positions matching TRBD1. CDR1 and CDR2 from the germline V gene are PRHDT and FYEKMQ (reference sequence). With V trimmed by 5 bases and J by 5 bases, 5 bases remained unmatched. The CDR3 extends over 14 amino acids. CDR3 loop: CASSPGQGADEQYF. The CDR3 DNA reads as TGTGCCAGCAGCCCCGGACAGGGGGCGGACGAGCAGTACTTC.

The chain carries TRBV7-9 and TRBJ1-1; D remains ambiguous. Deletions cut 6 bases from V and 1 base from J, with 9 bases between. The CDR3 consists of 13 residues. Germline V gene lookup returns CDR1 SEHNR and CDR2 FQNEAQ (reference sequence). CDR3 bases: TGTGCCAGCAGTTGGGAGACGAACACTGAAGCTTTCTTT. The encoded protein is CASSWETNTEAFF. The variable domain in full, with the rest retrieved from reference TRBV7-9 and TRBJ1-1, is DTGVSQNPRHKITKRGQNVTFRCDPISEHNRLYWYRQTLGQGPEFLTYFQNEAQLEKSRLLSDRFSAERPKGSFSTLEIQRTEQGDSAMYLCASSWETNTEAFFGQGTRLTVV.

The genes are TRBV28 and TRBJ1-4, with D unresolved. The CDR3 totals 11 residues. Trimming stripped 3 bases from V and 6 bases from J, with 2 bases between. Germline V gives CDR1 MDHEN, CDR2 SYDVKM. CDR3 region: CASSFDEKLFF. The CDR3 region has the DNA TGTGCCAGCAGTTTTGATGAAAAACTGTTTTTT.

The CDR3 bases are TGTGCCAGCTCACCATGGAGTCAGGGCGAGCAGTACTTC. Amino acids: CASSPWSQGEQYF. The chain has TRBV18 and TRBJ2-7; a weak D match, TRBD1 (5 bases). There are 13 residues in the CDR3. Per the germline V gene, CDR1 is KGHSH and CDR2 is LQKENI. V was cut by 2 bases and J by 6 bases, with 11 bases left in between.

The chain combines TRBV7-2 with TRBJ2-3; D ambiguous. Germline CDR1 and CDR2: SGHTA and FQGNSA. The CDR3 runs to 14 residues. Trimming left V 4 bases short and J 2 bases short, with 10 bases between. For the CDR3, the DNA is TGTGCCAGCAGCTCCCGGTATACCACAGATACGCAGTATTTT. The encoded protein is CASSSRYTTDTQYF.

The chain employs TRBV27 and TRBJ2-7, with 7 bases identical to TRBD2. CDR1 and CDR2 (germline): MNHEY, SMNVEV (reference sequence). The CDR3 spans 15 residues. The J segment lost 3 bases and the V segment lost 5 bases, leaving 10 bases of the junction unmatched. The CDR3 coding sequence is TGTGCCAGCAGTCTCTACCCCCGGACTAGCTACGAGCAGTACTTC. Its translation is CASSLYPRTSYEQYF.

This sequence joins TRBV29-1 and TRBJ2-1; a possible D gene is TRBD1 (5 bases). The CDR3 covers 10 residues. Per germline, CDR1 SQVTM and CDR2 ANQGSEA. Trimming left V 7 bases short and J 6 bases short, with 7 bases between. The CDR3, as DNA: TGCAGCGCGACAGCCAATGAGCAGTTCTTC. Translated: CSATANEQFF.

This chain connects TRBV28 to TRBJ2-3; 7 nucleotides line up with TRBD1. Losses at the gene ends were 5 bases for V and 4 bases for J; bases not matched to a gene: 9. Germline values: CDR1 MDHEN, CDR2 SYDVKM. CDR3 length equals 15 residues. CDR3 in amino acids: CASSEQDRLSDTQYF. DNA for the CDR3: TGTGCCAGCAGTGAACAGGACAGGTTGTCAGATACGCAGTATTTT.

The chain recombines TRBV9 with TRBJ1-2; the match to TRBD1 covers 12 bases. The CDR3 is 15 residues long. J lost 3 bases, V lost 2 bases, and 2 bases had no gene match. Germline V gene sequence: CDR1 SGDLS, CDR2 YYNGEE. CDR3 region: CASSVGTGGDYGYTF. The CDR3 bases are TGTGCCAGCAGCGTTGGGACAGGGGGCGACTATGGCTACACCTTC.

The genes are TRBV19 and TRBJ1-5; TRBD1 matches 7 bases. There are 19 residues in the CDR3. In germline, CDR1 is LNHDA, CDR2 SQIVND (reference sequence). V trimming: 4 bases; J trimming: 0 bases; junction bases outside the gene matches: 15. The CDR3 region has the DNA TGTGCCAGTAGTAGCTCCAGACAGGGAGGGGGGACTAGCAATCAGCCCCAGCATTTT. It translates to CASSSSRQGGGTSNQPQHF.

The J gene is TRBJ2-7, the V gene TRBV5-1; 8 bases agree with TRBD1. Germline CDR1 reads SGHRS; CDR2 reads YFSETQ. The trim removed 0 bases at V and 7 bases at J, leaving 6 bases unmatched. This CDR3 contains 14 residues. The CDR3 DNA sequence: TGCGCCAGCAGCTTGGGGGGACAGGCGGGTGAGCAGTACTTC. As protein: CASSLGGQAGEQYF.

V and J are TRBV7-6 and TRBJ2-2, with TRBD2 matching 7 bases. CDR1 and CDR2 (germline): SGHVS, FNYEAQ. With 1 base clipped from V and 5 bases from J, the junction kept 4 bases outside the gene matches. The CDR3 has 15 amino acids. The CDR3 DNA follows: TGTGCCAGCAGCTTAGTTGAGCGGGGAACCGGGGAGCTGTTTTTT. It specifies CASSLVERGTGELFF. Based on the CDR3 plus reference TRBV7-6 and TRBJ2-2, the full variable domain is GAGVSQSPRYKVTKRGQDVALRCDPISGHVSLYWYRQALGQGPEFLTYFNYEAQQDKSGLPNDRFSAERPEGSISTLTIQRTEQRDSAMYRCASSLVERGTGELFFGEGSRLTVL.

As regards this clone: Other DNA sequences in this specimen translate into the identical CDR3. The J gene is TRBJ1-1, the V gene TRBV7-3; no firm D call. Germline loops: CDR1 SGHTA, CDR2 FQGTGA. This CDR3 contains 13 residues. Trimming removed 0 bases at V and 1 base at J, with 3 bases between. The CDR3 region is CASSLTANTEAFF. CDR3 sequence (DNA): TGTGCCAGCAGCTTAACAGCGAACACTGAAGCTTTCTTT. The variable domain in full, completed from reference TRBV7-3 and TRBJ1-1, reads GAGVSQTPSNKVTEKGKYVELRCDPISGHTALYWYRQSLGQGPEFLIYFQGTGAADDSGLPNDRFFAVRPEGSVSTLKIQRTERGDSAVYLCASSLTANTEAFFGQGTRLTVV.

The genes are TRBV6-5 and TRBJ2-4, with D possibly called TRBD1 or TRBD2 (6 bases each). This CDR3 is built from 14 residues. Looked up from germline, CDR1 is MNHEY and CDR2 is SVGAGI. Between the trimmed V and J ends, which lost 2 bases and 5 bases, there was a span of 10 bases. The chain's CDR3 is CASSYGGPQNIQYF. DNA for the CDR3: TGTGCCAGCAGTTACGGGGGGCCACAAAACATTCAGTACTTC.

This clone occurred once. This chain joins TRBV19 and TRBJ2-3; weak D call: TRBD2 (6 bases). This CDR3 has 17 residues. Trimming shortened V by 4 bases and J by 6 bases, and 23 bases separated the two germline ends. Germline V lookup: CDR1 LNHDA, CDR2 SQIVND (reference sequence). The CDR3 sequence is CASSKLRDSLRTDTQYF. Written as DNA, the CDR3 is TGTGCCAGTAGTAAGCTCCGGGACTCCCTCCGGACTGATACGCAGTATTTT.

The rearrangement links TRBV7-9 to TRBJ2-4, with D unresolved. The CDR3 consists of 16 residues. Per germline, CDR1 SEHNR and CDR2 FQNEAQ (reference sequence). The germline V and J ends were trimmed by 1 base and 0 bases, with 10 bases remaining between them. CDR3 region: CASSLVYGLAKNIQYF. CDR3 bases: TGTGCCAGCAGCTTAGTTTACGGATTAGCCAAAAACATTCAGTACTTC. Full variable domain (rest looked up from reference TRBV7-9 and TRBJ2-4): DTGVSQNPRHKITKRGQNVTFRCDPISEHNRLYWYRQTLGQGPEFLTYFQNEAQLEKSRLLSDRFSAERPKGSFSTLEIQRTEQGDSAMYLCASSLVYGLAKNIQYFGAGTRLSVL.

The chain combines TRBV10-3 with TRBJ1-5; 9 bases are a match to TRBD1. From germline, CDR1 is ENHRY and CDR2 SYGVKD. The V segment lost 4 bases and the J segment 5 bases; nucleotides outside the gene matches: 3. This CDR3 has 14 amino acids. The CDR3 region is CAISGRQGDQPQHF. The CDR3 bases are TGTGCCATCAGTGGCCGACAGGGGGATCAGCCCCAGCATTTT.

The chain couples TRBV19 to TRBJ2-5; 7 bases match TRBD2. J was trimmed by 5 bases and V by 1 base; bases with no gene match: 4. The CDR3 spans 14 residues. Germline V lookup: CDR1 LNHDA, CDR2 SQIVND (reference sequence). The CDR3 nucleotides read TGTGCCAGTAGTATAGTTTTACTAGCGGAGACCCAGTACTTC. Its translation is CASSIVLLAETQYF.

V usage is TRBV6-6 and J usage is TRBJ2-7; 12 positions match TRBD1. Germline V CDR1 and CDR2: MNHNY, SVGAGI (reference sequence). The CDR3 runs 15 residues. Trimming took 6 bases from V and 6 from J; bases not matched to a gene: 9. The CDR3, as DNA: TGTGCCAGCAGGAACCGGGACAGGGGGCCCAGCGAGCAGTACTTC. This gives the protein CASRNRDRGPSEQYF.

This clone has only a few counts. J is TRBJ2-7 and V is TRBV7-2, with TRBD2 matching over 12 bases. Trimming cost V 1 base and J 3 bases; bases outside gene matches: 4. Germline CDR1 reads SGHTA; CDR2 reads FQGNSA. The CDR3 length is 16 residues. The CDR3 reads CASSLGALAGGYEQYF. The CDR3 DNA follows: TGTGCCAGCAGCTTAGGGGCACTAGCGGGAGGCTACGAGCAGTACTTC.

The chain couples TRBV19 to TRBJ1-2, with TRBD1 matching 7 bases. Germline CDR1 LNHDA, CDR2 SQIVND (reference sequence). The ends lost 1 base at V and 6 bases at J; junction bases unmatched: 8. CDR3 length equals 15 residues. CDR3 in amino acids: CASSIAHEGGHGYTF. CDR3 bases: TGTGCCAGTAGTATAGCCCATGAAGGGGGCCATGGCTACACCTTC. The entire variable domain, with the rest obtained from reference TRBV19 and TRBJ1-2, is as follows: DGGITQSPKYLFRKEGQNVTLSCEQNLNHDAMYWYRQDPGQGLRLIYYSQIVNDFQKGDIAEGYSVSREKKESFPLTVTSAQKNPTAFYLCASSIAHEGGHGYTFGSGTRLTVV.

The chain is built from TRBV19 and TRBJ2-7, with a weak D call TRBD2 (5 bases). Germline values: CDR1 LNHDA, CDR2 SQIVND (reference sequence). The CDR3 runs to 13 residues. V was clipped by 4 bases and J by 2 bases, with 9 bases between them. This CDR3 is CASSTRGPYEQYF. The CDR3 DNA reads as TGTGCCAGTAGTACCCGGGGTCCCTACGAGCAGTACTTC.

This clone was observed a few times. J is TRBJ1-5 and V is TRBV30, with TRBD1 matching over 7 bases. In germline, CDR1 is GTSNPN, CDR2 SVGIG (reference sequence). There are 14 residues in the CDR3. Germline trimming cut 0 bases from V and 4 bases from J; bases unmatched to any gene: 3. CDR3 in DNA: TGTGCCTGGAGTGTACAGGGACAGAATCAGCCCCAGCATTTT. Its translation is CAWSVQGQNQPQHF.

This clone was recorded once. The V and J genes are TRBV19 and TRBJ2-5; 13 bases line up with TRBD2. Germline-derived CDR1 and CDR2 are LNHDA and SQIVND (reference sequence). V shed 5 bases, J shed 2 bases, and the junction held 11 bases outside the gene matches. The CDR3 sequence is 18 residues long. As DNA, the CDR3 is TGTGCCAGTAGTTTCGGACTAGCGGGGGCCCCCCAACAAGAGACCCAGTACTTC. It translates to CASSFGLAGAPQQETQYF.

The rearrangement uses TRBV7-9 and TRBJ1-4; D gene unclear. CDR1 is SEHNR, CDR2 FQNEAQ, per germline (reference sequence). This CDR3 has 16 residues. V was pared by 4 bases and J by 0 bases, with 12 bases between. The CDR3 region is CASSSNPGPTNEKLFF. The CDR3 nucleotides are TGTGCCAGCAGCTCTAACCCCGGGCCAACTAATGAAAAACTGTTTTTT.

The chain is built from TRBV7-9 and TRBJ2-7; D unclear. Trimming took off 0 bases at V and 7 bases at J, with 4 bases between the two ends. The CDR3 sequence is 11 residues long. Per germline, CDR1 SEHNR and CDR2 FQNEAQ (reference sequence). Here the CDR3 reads CASSLAIEQYF. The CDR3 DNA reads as TGTGCCAGCAGCTTAGCTATAGAGCAGTACTTC. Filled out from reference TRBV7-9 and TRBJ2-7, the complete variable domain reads DTGVSQNPRHKITKRGQNVTFRCDPISEHNRLYWYRQTLGQGPEFLTYFQNEAQLEKSRLLSDRFSAERPKGSFSTLEIQRTEQGDSAMYLCASSLAIEQYFGPGTRLTVT.